Given below is one T cell receptor beta chain in context. Its matching antigen is unknown. These data belong to a study of T cell responses to AZD1222 COVID-19 vaccine. General study results and limits: Targeting of unmutated variant regions was reportedly seen in nearly half of spike-specific TCRs. Spike-spanning, vaccine-associated CD4 TCRs were dominant at 160-218 and 743-854. There were repertoire samples only from the period after the peak T cell response. Possibly, clonal diversity was underestimated; donors were largely white British and included more females.

Here immunoSEQ multiplex PCR was the method, and the copy in TCRdb shows in-frame clones only, minus some. This sample yields some 200,000 clones, of which approximately 91% are seen a single time; 0.95% to 1% belongs to the top ten. This CDR3 is 14 amino acids long. V trimming: 4 bases; J trimming: 3 bases; junction bases outside the gene matches: 6. Germline-derived CDR1 and CDR2 are SGHNT and YYREEE (reference sequence). The source material was peripheral blood, sampled on day 0 of AZD1222 vaccination. The TCR sequence derives from an adult in good health. This rearrangement joins TRBV5-4 to TRBJ2-7; TRBD1 matches 8 bases. The CDR3 reads CASSPGGGIYEQYF. The CDR3 DNA reads TGTGCCAGCAGCCCAGGGGGCGGAATCTACGAGCAGTACTTC.